A single sample is the source of the 10 T cell receptor beta chains below, sequenced in a study of blood T cell repertoires in COVID-19. Libraries were prepared by immunoSEQ multiplex PCR; TCRdb keeps only in-frame clonotypes and omits some of them. Of 130,000 or so clones listed, roughly 80% are singletons. Specimen: peripheral blood. The receptor set was obtained from a man between 60 and 75 years old with acute or convalescent COVID-19.

V gene TRBV7-6 combines with J gene TRBJ1-6; D remains ambiguous. V was clipped by 1 base and J by 0 bases, with 4 bases between them. The length of the CDR3 is 15 residues. Germline assignment: CDR1 SGHVS and CDR2 FNYEAQ. CDR3 sequence (DNA): TGTGCCAGCAGCTTAGACAGCTCCTATAATTCACCCCTCCACTTT. Its protein is CASSLDSSYNSPLHF.

This clone has more than one count but fewer than ten. The genes are TRBV5-1 and TRBJ1-1; TRBD1 agrees at 7 bases. V lost 1 base to trimming and J lost 3 bases; unmatched junction nucleotides: 6. In germline, CDR1 is SGHRS, CDR2 YFSETQ. This CDR3 region has 15 residues. The CDR3, as DNA: TGCGCCAGCAGCTTGTTGACAGGGCTGGACACTGAAGCTTTCTTT. This encodes CASSLLTGLDTEAFF.

The chain has TRBV5-1 and TRBJ1-1; no firm D call. The V gene lost 4 bases and the J gene lost 0 bases, with 16 bases spanning the gap. CDR3 size: 16 residues. CDR1 is SGHRS and CDR2 is YFSETQ in the germline V gene. The CDR3 bases are TGCGCCAGCAGCCCGAGCACGTTCTCCATGAACACTGAAGCTTTCTTT. It encodes CASSPSTFSMNTEAFF.

In this sample, this clone turned up once. V gene TRBV6-1 combines with J gene TRBJ2-1; 9 bases map to TRBD2. J gave up 4 bases and V 3 bases, and 10 bases lay outside the gene matches. Germline CDR1 and CDR2: MNHNS and SASEGT. This CDR3 comprises 17 residues. CDR3 residues: CASSDGTSLPVYNEQFF. CDR3 coding DNA: TGTGCCAGCAGTGACGGGACTAGCCTACCGGTATACAATGAGCAGTTCTTC.

This clone was counted a single time. The V and J genes are TRBV6-1 and TRBJ2-7; D not resolved. Per germline, CDR1 MNHNS and CDR2 SASEGT. CDR3 size: 16 residues. V was cut by 1 base and J by 0 bases, with 13 bases left in between. The CDR3 DNA follows: TGTGCCAGCAGTGAAGACGGCAGGTTATTCTCCTACGAGCAGTACTTC. It translates to CASSEDGRLFSYEQYF.

The gene calls are TRBV5-1 and TRBJ2-3; the match to TRBD2 covers 11 bases. This CDR3 is built from 17 residues. V was clipped by 1 base and J by 0 bases; unmatched bases: 4. Germline V gene lookup returns CDR1 SGHRS and CDR2 YFSETQ. The CDR3 DNA follows: TGCGCCAGCAGCTTGAATAGCGGGGGGGCGAGCACAGATACGCAGTATTTT. It is translated as CASSLNSGGASTDTQYF.

The V gene is TRBV6-1, the J gene TRBJ1-2; D remains unclear. V gave up 2 bases and J gave up 1 base, with 5 bases separating them. Germline CDR1 is MNHNS and CDR2 is SASEGT. This CDR3 spans 13 amino acids. The CDR3 is CASSELDNYGYTF. DNA for the CDR3: TGTGCCAGCAGTGAACTAGATAACTATGGCTACACCTTC.

This clone is a singleton in its sample. This chain links TRBV19 with TRBJ2-4; 16 bases fit TRBD2. The junction had 6 bases not matched to a gene; V was cut back by 7 bases and J by 3 bases. The CDR3 runs to 17 residues. Germline assignment: CDR1 LNHDA and CDR2 SQIVND (reference sequence). This CDR3 is CASTLGTSGRGKNIQYF. Written as DNA, the CDR3 is TGTGCCAGTACCTTGGGGACTAGCGGGAGGGGCAAAAACATTCAGTACTTC.

The chain joins TRBV18 to TRBJ1-1, with D hard to call. This CDR3 is 16 amino acids long. Germline V CDR1 and CDR2: KGHSH, LQKENI. With 0 bases removed from V and 0 bases from J, the gap between germline ends came to 11 bases. The CDR3 region has the DNA TGTGCCAGCTCACCACCTGGCAGTCCAATGAACACTGAAGCTTTCTTT. This sequence encodes CASSPPGSPMNTEAFF.

Comment on this clone: Other DNA sequences from this sample encode an identical CDR3 as well. This CDR3 reads CSVGGRGNQPQHF. In DNA, the CDR3 is TGCAGCGTTGGCGGCAGGGGCAATCAGCCCCAGCATTTT. The gene calls are TRBV29-1 and TRBJ1-5, with D possibly matching TRBD1 (5 bases). V was clipped by 4 bases and J by 2 bases, with 9 bases between them. The CDR3 sequence is 13 residues long. Germline V gene data show CDR1 as SQVTM and CDR2 as ANQGSEA.